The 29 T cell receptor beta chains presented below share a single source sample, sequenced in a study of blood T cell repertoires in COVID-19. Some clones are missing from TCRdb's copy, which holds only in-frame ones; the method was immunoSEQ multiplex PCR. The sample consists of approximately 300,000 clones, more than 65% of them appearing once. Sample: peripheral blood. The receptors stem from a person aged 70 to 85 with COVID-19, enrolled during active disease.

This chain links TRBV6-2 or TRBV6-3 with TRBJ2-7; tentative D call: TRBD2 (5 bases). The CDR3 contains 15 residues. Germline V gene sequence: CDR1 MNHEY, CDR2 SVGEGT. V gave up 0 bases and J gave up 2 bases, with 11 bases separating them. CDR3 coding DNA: TGTGCCAGCAGTTACTCGTTACGGGATACCTACGAGCAGTACTTC. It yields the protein CASSYSLRDTYEQYF.

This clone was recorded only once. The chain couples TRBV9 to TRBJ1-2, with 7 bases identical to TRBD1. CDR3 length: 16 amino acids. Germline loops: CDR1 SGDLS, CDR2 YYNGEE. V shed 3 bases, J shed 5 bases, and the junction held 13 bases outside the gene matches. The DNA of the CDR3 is TGTGCCAGCAGCGCCCCAAACCGGCCGACAGGGTATGGCTACACCTTC. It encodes CASSAPNRPTGYGYTF.

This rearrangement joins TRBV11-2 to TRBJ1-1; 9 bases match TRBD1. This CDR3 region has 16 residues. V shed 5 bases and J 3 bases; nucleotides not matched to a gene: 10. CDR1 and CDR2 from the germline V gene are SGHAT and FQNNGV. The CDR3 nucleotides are TGTGCCAGCAGCCTGGGACAGGGTAAAATAGACACTGAAGCTTTCTTT. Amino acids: CASSLGQGKIDTEAFF.

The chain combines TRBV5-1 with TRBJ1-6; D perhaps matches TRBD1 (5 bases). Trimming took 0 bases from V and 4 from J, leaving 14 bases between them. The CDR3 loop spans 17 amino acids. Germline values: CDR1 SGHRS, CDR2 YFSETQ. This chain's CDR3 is CASSLEGPASYNSPLHF. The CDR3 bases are TGCGCCAGCAGCTTGGAGGGGCCGGCCTCTTATAATTCACCCCTCCACTTT.

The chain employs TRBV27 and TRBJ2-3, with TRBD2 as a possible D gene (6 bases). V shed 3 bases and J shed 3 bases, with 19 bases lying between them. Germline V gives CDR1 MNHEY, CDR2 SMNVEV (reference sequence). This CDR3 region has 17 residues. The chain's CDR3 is CASSLRPTGVRTDTQYF. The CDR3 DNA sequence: TGTGCCAGCAGTTTGCGGCCCACGGGAGTAAGAACAGATACGCAGTATTTT.

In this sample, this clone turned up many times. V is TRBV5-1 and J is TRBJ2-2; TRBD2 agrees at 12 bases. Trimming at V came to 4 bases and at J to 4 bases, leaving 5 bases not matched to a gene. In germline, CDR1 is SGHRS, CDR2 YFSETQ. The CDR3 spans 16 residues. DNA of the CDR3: TGCGCCAGCAGCGTGGGACTAGCGGGTGGCACCGGGGAGCTGTTTTTT. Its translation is CASSVGLAGGTGELFF.

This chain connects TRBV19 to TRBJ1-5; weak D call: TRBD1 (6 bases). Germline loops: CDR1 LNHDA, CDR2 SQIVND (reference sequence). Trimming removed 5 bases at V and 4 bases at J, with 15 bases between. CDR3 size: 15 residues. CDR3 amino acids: CASSPTGTRNQPQHF. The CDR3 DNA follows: TGTGCCAGTAGTCCTACAGGGACCCGTAATCAGCCCCAGCATTTT. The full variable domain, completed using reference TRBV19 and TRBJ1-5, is DGGITQSPKYLFRKEGQNVTLSCEQNLNHDAMYWYRQDPGQGLRLIYYSQIVNDFQKGDIAEGYSVSREKKESFPLTVTSAQKNPTAFYLCASSPTGTRNQPQHFGDGTRLSIL.

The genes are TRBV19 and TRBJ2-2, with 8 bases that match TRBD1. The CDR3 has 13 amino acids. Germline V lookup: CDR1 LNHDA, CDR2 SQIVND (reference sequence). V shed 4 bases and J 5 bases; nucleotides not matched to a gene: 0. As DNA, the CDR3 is TGTGCCAGTAGTAACAGGGGGACCGGGGAGCTGTTTTTT. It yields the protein CASSNRGTGELFF.

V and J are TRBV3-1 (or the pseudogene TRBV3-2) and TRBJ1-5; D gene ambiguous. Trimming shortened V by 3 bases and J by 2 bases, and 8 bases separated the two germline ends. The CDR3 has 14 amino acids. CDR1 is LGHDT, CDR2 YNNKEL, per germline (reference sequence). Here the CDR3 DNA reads TGTGCCAGCAGCCAGGGCTCCCGCAATCAGCCCCAGCATTTT. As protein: CASSQGSRNQPQHF.

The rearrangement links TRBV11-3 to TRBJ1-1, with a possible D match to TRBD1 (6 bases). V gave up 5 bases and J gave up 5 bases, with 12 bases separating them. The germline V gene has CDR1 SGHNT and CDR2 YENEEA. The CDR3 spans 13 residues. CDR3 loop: CASSENRETEAFF. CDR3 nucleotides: TGTGCCAGCAGCGAAAACAGGGAGACTGAAGCTTTCTTT.

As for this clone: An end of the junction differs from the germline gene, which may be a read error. The CDR3: CSVEGGGQSSYNEQFF. CDR3 coding DNA: TGCAGCGTCGAAGGCGGCGGACAGAGCTCCTACAATGAGCAGTTCTTC. V is TRBV29-1 and J is TRBJ2-1; possible D gene TRBD1, 6 bases. The CDR3 is 16 residues long. The germline gives CDR1 SQVTM, CDR2 ANQGSEA.

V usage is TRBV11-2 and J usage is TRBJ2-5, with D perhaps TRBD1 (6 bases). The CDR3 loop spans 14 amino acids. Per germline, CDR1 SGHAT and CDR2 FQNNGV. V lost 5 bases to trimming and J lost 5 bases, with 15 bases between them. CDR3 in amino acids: CASSGRTAGETQYF. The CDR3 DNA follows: TGTGCCAGCAGCGGCAGGACAGCCGGTGAGACCCAGTACTTC.

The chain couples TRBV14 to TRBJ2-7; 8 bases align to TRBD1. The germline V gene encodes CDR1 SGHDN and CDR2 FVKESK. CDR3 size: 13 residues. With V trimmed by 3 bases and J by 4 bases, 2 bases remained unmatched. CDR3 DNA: TGTGCCAGCAGCCATCGGACAGGGTACGAGCAGTACTTC. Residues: CASSHRTGYEQYF.

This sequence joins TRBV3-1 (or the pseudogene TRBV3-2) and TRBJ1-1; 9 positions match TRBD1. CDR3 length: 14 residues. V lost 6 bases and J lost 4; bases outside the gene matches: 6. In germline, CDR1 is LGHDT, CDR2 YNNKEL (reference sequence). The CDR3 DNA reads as TGTGCCAGCAGACAGGGGGCGAGGGGCACTGAAGCTTTCTTT. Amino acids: CASRQGARGTEAFF.

CDR3 nucleotide sequence: TGTGCCAGCAGCGTAGGAGACACCGGGGAGCTGTTTTTT. It specifies CASSVGDTGELFF. The V gene is TRBV9, the J gene TRBJ2-2; D ambiguous. The CDR3 contains 13 residues. Germline V gives CDR1 SGDLS, CDR2 YYNGEE. V was trimmed by 0 bases and J by 3 bases, leaving 3 bases between them.

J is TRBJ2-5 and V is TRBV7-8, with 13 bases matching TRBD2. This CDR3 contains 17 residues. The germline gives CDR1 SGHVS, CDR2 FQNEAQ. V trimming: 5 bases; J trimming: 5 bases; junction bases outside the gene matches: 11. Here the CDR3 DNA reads TGTGCCAGCAGCAGAGGGACTAGCGGGGAGGTTTGGGAGACCCAGTACTTC. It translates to CASSRGTSGEVWETQYF.

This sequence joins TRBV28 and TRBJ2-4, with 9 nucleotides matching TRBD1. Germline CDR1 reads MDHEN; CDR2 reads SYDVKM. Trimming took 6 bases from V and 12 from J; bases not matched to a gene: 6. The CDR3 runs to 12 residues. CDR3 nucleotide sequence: TGTGCCAGCAGGCGCCGGGACAGGGCTCAGTACTTC. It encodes CASRRRDRAQYF.

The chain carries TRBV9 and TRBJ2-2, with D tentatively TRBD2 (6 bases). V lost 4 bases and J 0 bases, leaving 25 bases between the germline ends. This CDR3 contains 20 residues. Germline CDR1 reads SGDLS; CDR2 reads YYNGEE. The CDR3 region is CASSPREKALLSPNTGELFF. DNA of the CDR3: TGTGCCAGCAGCCCTCGGGAGAAGGCCCTACTTTCCCCGAACACCGGGGAGCTGTTTTTT.

CDR3 region: CASSDRSGRAYNEQFF. The CDR3, as DNA: TGTGCCAGCAGTGATAGGAGCGGGAGGGCCTACAATGAGCAGTTCTTC. V is TRBV6-1 and J is TRBJ2-1; 10 bases are shared with TRBD2. Germline loops: CDR1 MNHNS, CDR2 SASEGT. The CDR3 covers 16 residues. V dropped 3 bases and J dropped 2; count of bases not matched to a gene: 4.

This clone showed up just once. The CDR3 DNA reads TGTGCCACCAGCAGAGATGGGGGGGTTAACACTGAAGCTTTCTTT. Encoded protein: CATSRDGGVNTEAFF. The chain carries TRBV15 and TRBJ1-1, with a weak D call TRBD1 (5 bases). Trimming shortened V by 0 bases and J by 2 bases, and 10 bases separated the two germline ends. This CDR3 contains 15 residues. Germline loops: CDR1 LNHNV, CDR2 YYDKDF (reference sequence). Drawing the rest from reference TRBV15 and TRBJ1-1, the complete variable domain is DAMVIQNPRYQVTQFGKPVTLSCSQTLNHNVMYWYQQKSSQAPKLLFHYYDKDFNNEADTPDNFQSRRPNTSFCFLDIRSPGLGDTAMYLCATSRDGGVNTEAFFGQGTRLTVV.

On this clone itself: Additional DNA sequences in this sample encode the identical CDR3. CDR3: CASSSDRRNEKLFF. The CDR3 DNA sequence: TGTGCCAGCAGCTCAGACAGGCGAAATGAAAAACTGTTTTTT. The gene calls are TRBV27 and TRBJ1-4; TRBD1 is a possible D gene (6 bases). Germline V gene data show CDR1 as MNHEY and CDR2 as SMNVEV (reference sequence). This CDR3 is 14 amino acids long. Trimming pared 6 bases from V and 5 bases from J, leaving 13 bases between.

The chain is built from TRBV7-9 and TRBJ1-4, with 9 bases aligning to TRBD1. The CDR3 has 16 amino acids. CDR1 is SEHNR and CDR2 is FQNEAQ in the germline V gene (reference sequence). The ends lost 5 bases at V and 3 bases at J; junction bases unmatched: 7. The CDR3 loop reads CASSIGTGKANEKLFF. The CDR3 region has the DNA TGTGCCAGCAGCATCGGGACAGGGAAGGCTAATGAAAAACTGTTTTTT.

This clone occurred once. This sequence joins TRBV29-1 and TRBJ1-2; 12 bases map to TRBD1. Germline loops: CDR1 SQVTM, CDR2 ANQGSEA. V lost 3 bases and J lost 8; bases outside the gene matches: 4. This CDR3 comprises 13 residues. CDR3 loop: CSVEGQGAGGYTF. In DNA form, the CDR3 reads TGCAGCGTTGAGGGACAGGGGGCAGGAGGCTACACCTTC.

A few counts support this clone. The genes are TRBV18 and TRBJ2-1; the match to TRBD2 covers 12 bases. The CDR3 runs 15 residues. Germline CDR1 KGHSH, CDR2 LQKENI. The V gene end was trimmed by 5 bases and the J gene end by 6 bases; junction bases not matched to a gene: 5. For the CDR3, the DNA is TGTGCCAGCTCAAGGACTAGCGGGACCGGCAATGAGCAGTTCTTC. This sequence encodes CASSRTSGTGNEQFF.

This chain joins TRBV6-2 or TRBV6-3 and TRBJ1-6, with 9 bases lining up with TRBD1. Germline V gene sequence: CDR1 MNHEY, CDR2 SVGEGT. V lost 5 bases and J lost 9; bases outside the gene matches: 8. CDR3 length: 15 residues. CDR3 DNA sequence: TGTGCCAGCAGTCACGGGACAGGGATAAGTTCACCCCTCCACTTT. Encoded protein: CASSHGTGISSPLHF.

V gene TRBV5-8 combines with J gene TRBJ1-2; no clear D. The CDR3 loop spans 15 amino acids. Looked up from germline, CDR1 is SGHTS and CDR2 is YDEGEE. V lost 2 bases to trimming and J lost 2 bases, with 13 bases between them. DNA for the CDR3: TGTGCCAGCAGCTTCCGCTCCAGATCAAACTATGGCTACACCTTC. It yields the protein CASSFRSRSNYGYTF. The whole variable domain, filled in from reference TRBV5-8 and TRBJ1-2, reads EAGVTQSPTHLIKTRGQQATLRCSPISGHTSVYWYQQALGLGLQFLLWYDEGEERNRGNFPPRFSGRQFPNYSSELNVNALELEDSALYLCASSFRSRSNYGYTFGSGTRLTVV.

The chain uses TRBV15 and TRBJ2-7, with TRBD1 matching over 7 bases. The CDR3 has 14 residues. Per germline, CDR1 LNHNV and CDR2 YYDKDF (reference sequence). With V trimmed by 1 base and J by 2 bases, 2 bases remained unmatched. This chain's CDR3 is CATSRVTGAYEQYF. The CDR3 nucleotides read TGTGCCACCAGCAGAGTTACAGGGGCCTACGAGCAGTACTTC.

The CDR3 loop is CASTTAADWSYTF. For the CDR3, the DNA is TGTGCCAGCACCACCGCGGCAGACTGGAGCTACACCTTC. The V gene is TRBV12-3 or TRBV12-4, the J gene TRBJ1-2; D gene unclear. With 7 bases removed from V and 9 bases from J, the gap between germline ends came to 18 bases. The CDR3 sequence is 13 residues long.

CDR3 protein: CASTREVEHEQYF. In DNA form, the CDR3 reads TGTGCCAGCACGCGGGAGGTTGAACACGAGCAGTACTTC. The chain employs TRBV2 and TRBJ2-7, with TRBD2 matching over 8 bases. Trimming took 7 bases from V and 5 from J; bases not matched to a gene: 7. The CDR3 loop spans 13 amino acids. Germline V gene lookup returns CDR1 SNHLY and CDR2 FYNNEI.